This T cell receptor (beta chain) was sequenced in a study of blood T cell repertoires in COVID-19 (dated by TCRdb to the early 2020s). Regarding the research as a whole: The collaborator samples originated in the United States, Italy and Spain and spanned the acute and convalescent phases of COVID-19. The prospective study material was composed of cDNA or gDNA derived from T cells, B-cell-depleted T cells, or PBMCs. The dataset comprised deeply sampled blood TCRbeta repertoires from subjects exposed to, actively infected with, or recovered from COVID-19. The repertoires were released in a freely available public database meant as a resource for research on the immune response to SARS-CoV-2. The samples were drawn from two sources: the first 160 participants of the ongoing ImmuneRACE study, and over 1,000 subjects contributed by 6 global collaborators. Sample metadata almost always included a de-identified subject ID, COVID-19 status, age in years and sex. Where HLA class I and class II types were available, the types were taken from metadata supplied by the sample provider, not from assay-based typing. The paper as a whole reports these results and caveats: Clinical and demographic metadata were provided uncurated, with the amount varying by source and participant.

CDR1 SGHDT and CDR2 YYEEEE were looked up in the germline V gene. V is cut back by 0 bases and J by 6 bases, with 7 bases in the junction unmatched. The CDR3 spans 17 residues, from the cysteine through the phenylalanine. Of the read, only the CDR3 DNA is kept; its 51 bases are in frame from base 1. A second Seattle source provided samples from volunteer blood donors who had recovered from COVID-19. Collaborating institutions collected whole blood in K2EDTA tubes following their own protocols. For TCRbeta analysis, collaborator samples were shipped as frozen whole blood, as isolated PBMCs, or as DNA extracted from either sample type. TCRbeta CDR3 regions were amplified from genomic DNA using the immunoSEQ Assay, a bias-controlled multiplex PCR. On the study's bioinformatics: Nucleated cell counts per sample were estimated from amplification of reference gene primers within the assay. Sequence reads were collapsed and filtered to measure the absolute abundance of every unique TCRbeta CDR3 rearrangement. For each sample, productive Simpson clonality was calculated as the square root of Simpson's diversity index across productive rearrangements. TCRdb obtained this table from immuneACCESS and retained in-frame rearrangements with V and J assigned. These tables miss some clones; where compared with another copy, unresolved V genes account for less than half of the shortfall, and the remainder is unexplained. That table supplies the V and J calls and clone size; D and trimming were determined from the DNA. This sample is represented by some 240,000 clones; 65% to 90% of them were singletons. The top ten constitute more than 1.2% of the sample.

Details on this clone: Its antigen is not yet known. No much larger clone is present one base from it, and per-base qualities are unavailable.

The chain is assembled from TRBV5-6 and TRBJ2-1; TRBD2 lines up with 12 middle nucleotides. The clonotype comes from a woman aged 40 to 49 who had recovered from COVID-19. Sequenced material: peripheral blood. The CDR3 region: CASSLGWTSGVTNEQFF. The DNA sequence follows: TGTGCCAGCAGCTTGGGCTGGACTAGCGGGGTCACCAATGAGCAGTTCTTC.